This record concerns one TCR beta chain sequence. Its antigen remains unidentified. Germline-derived CDR1 and CDR2 are LGHNA and YSLEER. The CDR3 covers 15 residues. V dropped 4 bases and J dropped 6 bases, with 18 bases sitting between them. The sample comes from a study of early T cells in non-severe SARS-CoV-2 infection. The wider study: Chains stayed unpaired after sequencing of bulk RNA from unsorted whole blood.

Each cDNA molecule carried a unique molecular identifier. One entry per CDR3 protein, called by TCRdb with MiXCR from the 5' RACE reads. The sample yields 30,000 to 40,000 distinct CDR3 sequences, roughly 5% seen once. Study-wide points: VDJdb-based matching was biased toward anti-spike CD8 responses and missed private and CD4 specificities.

The sequence derives from an adult who was a healthcare worker with PCR-confirmed SARS-CoV-2 infection or an uninfected control (not recorded which). The source material was whole blood. V gene TRBV4-3 combines with J gene TRBJ1-2; the D gene is possibly TRBD1 (6 bases). CDR3 protein: CASSPRWQGIDGYTF. CDR3 bases: TGCGCCAGCAGCCCCCGTTGGCAGGGGATCGATGGCTACACCTTC.